The clone carrying this T cell receptor beta chain was recorded once. Its antigen is unidentified. These data are taken from a study of graft-versus-host responses after intestinal transplantation. On the study more broadly: Grafts that recipients had were multivisceral, liver-intestinal, or isolated intestinal transplants. Uniformly, recipients were administered anti-thymocyte globulin induction with subsequent tacrolimus and steroids for roughly three years.

Study-wide findings and caveats: High graft-versus-host to host-versus-graft T cell clonal ratios marked allografts of patients with graft-donor macrochimerism. Some GvH clones appeared in ileal mucosa or blood before recipient bone marrow.

Germline CDR1 SGHAT, CDR2 FQNNGV. CDR3 length: 18 amino acids. V gave up 5 bases and J gave up 3 bases, with 24 bases separating them. Method: immunoSEQ multiplex PCR; TCRdb's copy keeps in-frame clones and lacks some. The sample shows about 130,000 clones, around 90% of them seen only once. J is TRBJ2-3 and V is TRBV11-2, with D uncertain. Source: unstimulated CD4+ T cells sorted from spleen or lymph node cells, taken before intestinal transplant. The TCR was taken from a human donor who received an intestinal transplant. DNA of the CDR3: TGTGCCAGCAGCCAAGCCATCCGGGCCCCAGTGGGGACAGATACGCAGTATTTT. Protein: CASSQAIRAPVGTDTQYF.